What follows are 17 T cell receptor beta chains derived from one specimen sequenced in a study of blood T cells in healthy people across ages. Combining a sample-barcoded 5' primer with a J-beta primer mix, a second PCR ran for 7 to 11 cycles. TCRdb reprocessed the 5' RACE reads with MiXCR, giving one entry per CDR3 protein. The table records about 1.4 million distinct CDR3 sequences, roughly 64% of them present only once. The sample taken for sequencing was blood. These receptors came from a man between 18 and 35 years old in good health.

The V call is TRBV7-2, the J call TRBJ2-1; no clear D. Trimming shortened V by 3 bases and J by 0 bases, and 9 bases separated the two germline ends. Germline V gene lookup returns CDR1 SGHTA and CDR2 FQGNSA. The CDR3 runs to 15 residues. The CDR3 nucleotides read TGTGCCAGCAGCTTTCGGGCTAACTCCTACAATGAGCAGTTCTTC. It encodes CASSFRANSYNEQFF. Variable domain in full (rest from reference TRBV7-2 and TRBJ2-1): GAGVSQSPSNKVTEKGKDVELRCDPISGHTALYWYRQSLGQGLEFLIYFQGNSAPDKSGLPSDRFSAERTGGSVSTLTIQRTQQEDSAVYLCASSFRANSYNEQFFGPGTRLTVL.

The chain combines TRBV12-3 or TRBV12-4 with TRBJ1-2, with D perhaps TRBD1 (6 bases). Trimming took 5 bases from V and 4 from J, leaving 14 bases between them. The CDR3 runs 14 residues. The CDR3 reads CASSRPTGAYGYTF. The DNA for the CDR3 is TGTGCCAGCAGTAGGCCGACAGGTGCCTATGGCTACACCTTC.

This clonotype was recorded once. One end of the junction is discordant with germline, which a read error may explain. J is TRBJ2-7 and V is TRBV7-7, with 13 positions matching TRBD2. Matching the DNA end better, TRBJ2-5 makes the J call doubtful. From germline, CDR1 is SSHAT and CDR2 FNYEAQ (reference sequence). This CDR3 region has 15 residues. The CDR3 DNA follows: TGTGCTAGCAGCCTCGGGACTAGCGGGGTTGAGACCCAGTACTTC. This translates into CASSLGTSGVETQYF.

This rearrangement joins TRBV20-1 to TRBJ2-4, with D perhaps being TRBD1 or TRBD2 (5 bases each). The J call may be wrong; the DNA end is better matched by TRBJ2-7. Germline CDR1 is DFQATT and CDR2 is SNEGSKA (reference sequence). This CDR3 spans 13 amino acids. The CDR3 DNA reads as TGCAGTGCTCCTTGGGACGGATCCTACGAGCAGTACTTC. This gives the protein CSAPWDGSYEQYF.

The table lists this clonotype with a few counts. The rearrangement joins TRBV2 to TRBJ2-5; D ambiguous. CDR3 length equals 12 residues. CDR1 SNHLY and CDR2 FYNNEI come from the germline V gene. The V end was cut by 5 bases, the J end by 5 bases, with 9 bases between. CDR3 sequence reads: CASSMVGETQYF. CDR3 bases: TGTGCCAGCAGTATGGTGGGGGAGACCCAGTACTTC.

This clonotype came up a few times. This CDR3 is CASRRTYEQYF. CDR3 nucleotides: TGTGCCAGCAGACGAACCTACGAGCAGTACTTC. V and J are TRBV12-3 or TRBV12-4 and TRBJ2-7; D unresolved. V gave up 6 bases and J gave up 2 bases, with 5 bases separating them. The CDR3 is made up of 11 amino acids.

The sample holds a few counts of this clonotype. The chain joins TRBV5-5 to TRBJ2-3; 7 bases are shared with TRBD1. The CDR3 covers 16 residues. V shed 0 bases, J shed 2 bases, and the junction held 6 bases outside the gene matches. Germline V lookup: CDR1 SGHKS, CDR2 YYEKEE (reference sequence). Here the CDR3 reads CASSLEGAGVTDTQYF. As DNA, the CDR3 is TGTGCCAGCAGCTTGGAGGGGGCAGGGGTCACAGATACGCAGTATTTT.

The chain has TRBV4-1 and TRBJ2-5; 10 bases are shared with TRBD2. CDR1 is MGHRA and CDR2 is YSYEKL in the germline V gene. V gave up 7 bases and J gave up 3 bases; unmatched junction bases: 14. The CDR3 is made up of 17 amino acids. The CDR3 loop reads CASTPTGQLAGKETQYF. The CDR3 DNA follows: TGCGCCAGCACCCCCACCGGGCAACTAGCGGGGAAAGAGACCCAGTACTTC.

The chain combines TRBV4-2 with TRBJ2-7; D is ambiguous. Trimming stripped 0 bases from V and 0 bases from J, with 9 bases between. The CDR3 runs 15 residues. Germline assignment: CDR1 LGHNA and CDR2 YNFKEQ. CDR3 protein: CASSQDGTHSYEQYF. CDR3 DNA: TGTGCCAGCAGCCAAGATGGCACCCACTCCTACGAGCAGTACTTC.

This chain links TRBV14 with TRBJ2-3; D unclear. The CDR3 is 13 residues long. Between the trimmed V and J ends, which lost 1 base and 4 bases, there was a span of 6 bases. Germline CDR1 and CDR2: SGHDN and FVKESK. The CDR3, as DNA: TGTGCCAGCAGCCAAGGATCGGCAGATACGCAGTATTTT. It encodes CASSQGSADTQYF.

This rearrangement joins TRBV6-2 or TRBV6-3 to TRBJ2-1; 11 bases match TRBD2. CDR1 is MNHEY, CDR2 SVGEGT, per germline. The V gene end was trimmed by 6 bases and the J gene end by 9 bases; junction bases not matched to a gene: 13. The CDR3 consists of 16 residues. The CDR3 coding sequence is TGTGCCAGCAGGCGGGAGTCACTAGCGGGAGTTGGTGAGCAGTTCTTC. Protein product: CASRRESLAGVGEQFF.

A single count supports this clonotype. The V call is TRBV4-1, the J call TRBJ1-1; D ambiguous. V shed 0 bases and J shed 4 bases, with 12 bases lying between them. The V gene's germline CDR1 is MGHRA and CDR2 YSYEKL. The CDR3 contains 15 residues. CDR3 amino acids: CASSQDGALGTEAFF. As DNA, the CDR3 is TGCGCCAGCAGCCAAGACGGAGCGTTGGGCACTGAAGCTTTCTTT.

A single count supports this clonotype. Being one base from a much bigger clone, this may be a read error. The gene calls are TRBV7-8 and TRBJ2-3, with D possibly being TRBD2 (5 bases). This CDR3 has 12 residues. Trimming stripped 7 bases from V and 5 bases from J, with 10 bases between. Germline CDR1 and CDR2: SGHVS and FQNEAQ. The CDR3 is CASNDYKDTQYF. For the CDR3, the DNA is TGTGCCAGCAACGACTACAAAGATACGCAGTATTTT.

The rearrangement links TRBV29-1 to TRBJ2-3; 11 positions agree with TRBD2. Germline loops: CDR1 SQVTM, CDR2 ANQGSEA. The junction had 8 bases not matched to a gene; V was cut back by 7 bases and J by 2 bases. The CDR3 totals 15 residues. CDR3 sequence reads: CSAPGTSGVTDTQYF. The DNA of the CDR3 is TGCAGCGCCCCCGGGACTAGCGGCGTCACAGATACGCAGTATTTT.

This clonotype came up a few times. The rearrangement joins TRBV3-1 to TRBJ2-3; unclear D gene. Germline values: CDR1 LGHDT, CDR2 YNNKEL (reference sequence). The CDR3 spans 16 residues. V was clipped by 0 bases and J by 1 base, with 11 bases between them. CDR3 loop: CASSQDRPPRTDTQYF. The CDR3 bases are TGTGCCAGCAGCCAAGATAGACCGCCCCGCACAGATACGCAGTATTTT.

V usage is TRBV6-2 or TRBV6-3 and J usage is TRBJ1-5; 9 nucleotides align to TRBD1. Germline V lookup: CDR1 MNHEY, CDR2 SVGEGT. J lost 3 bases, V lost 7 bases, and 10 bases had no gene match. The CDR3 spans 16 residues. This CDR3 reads CASTDRDRAPNQPQHF. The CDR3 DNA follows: TGTGCCAGCACAGACCGGGACAGGGCTCCCAATCAGCCCCAGCATTTT.

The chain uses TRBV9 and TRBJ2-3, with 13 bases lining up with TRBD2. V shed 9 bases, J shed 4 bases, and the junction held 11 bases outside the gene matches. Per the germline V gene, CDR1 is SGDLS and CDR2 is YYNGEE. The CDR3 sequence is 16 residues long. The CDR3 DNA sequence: TGTGCCACCAGGAGGGGGACTAGCGGGAATCCAGATACGCAGTATTTT. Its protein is CATRRGTSGNPDTQYF.